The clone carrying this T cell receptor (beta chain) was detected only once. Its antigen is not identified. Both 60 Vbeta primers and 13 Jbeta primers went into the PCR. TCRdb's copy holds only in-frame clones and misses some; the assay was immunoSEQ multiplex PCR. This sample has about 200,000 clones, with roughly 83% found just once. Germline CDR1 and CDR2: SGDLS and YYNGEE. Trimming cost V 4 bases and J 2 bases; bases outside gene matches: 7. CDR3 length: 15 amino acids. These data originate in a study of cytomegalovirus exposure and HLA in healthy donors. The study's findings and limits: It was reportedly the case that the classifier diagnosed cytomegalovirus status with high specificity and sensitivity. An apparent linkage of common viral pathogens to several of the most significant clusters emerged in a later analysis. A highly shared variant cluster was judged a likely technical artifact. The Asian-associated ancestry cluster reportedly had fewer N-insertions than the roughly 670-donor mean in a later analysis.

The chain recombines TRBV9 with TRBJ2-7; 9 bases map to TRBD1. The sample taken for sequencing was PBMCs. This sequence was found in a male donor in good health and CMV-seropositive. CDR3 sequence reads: CASSHSGTGTYEQYF. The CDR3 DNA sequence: TGTGCCAGCAGCCACTCTGGGACAGGGACCTACGAGCAGTACTTC.